The source of this T cell receptor (beta chain) is a study of vaccination effects on CD4 cells after COVID-19 (dated by TCRdb to the early 2020s). Study-wide context: Each participant got two doses of an mRNA SARS-CoV-2 vaccine, either BNT162b2 or mRNA-1273. SARS-CoV-2 spike-specific CD4+ TCR repertoires from before and after mRNA vaccination were compared in COVID-19 convalescent patients and in infection-naive vaccine recipients. A total of over nine COVID-19 convalescent patients and a handful of SARS-CoV-2-naive healthy vaccine recipients were included in the full study. The Oncomine TCR Beta short-read assay on an Illumina iSeq 100 was used to sequence cultures from other donors in the study. What the work shows at the level of the full study, not this receptor alone: The study was limited by a small number of convalescent patients, and early post-infection timepoints were lacking. At late post-vaccination timepoints, both infection-induced and vaccine-induced clones showed marked clonal contraction, consistent with waning T cell responses. Among healthy vaccine recipients, nearly all vaccine-induced clones were SARS-CoV-2 mono-reactive, and only 1 of 255 was cross-reactive with common cold coronaviruses.

The protocol used for the library was the immunoSEQ multiplex PCR assay. DNA from the CD4+ T cells that had been cultured and isolated underwent TCR beta CDR3 sequencing. Per the source publication's procedure: Non-productive TCR sequences were removed and reads were trimmed to the CDR3 region, keeping CDR3s of at least 7 amino acids. The MANAFEST web app was used to identify antigen-specific clonotypes by comparing expansion in peptide wells with expansion in reference cultures. To count as positive, a clone had to show expansion at FDR<0.05 compared with the reference and with all other wells, an odds ratio above 5, and a frequency above 0.1% in two replicate wells. Clonotypes significantly expanded in SARS-CoV-2 spike wells and in at least one common cold coronavirus spike condition were defined as cross-reactive. CDR3 similarity was assessed by Levenshtein distance using the stringdist R package, and unrooted trees were constructed with ape in R 3.6.1. The table comes from immuneACCESS by way of TCRdb, which keeps in-frame sequences with V and J called. Part of the clones is missing from these tables; in studies checked, under half for an unresolved V gene and the rest for unknown reasons. V, J and clone size derive from that table, while D and trimming were established from the DNA sequence. For this sample the table gives tens of thousands of clones, of which more than 60% were detected only once. Roughly a tenth of the sample is held by the ten biggest clonotypes.

The ViraFEST assay stimulated PBMC with viral peptide pools and then used TCR sequencing to identify antigen-specific CD4+ T cell clonotypes by expansion. After around ten days of culture, CD4+ T cells were isolated with the EasySep CD4+ T cell isolation kit. Negative nucleocapsid antibody results before and after vaccination confirmed that the healthy vaccine recipients had no prior SARS-CoV-2 infection. Some 2 million PBMC per well were cultured in IMDM with around 5.3% human AB serum, 10 IU/ml IL-2 and gentamicin, plus 10 ug/ml peptides. Half of the culture medium was replaced with fresh IL-2-containing medium on days 3 and 7. Unless noted otherwise, every peptide stimulation condition was cultured in triplicate wells. PBMC were separated from whole blood using Ficoll-Paque Plus gradient centrifugation and were then either cryopreserved at -140C or used fresh. The spike proteins of SARS-CoV-2 and of the common cold coronaviruses HCoV-NL63, HCoV-OC43 and HCoV-229E were spanned by overlapping peptide pools. The QIAamp micro DNA kit was used to extract genomic DNA from the cultured CD4+ T cells.

CDR3 length: 12 amino acids, cysteine to phenylalanine. The DNA shown is the 36-base CDR3, in frame from base 1. A distance of 8 bases separates the germline ends of V and J, which lose 3 bases and 6 bases respectively. CDR1 MNHEY and CDR2 SMNVEV were looked up in the germline V gene (reference sequence). About this clone itself: The antigen this receptor binds is unknown. Qualities for individual bases were not recorded, and no much larger clone is one base off.

Source: CD4+ T cells from PBMCs cultured with SARS-CoV-2 spike peptides, taken before COVID-19 vaccination. The cell subset or site label on this specimen signifies: SARS-CoV-2 spike overlapping peptide pool stimulation. The rearranged chain carries TRBV27 and TRBJ1-2; the D gene is unclear. This TCR derives from a human donor who received a COVID-19 vaccine. The DNA sequence is as follows: TGTGCCAGCAGTTTCAATGGGGATGGCTACACCTTC. Its protein reads: CASSFNGDGYTF.